What follows are 32 T cell receptor beta chains derived from one specimen sequenced in a study of spatial heterogeneity in lung cancer. TCRdb passed the 5' RACE reads through MiXCR, listing each CDR3 protein once. This table has around 5,800 distinct CDR3 sequences, roughly 7.6% appearing once. Antigen specificity for these receptors is unknown. The time point denotes: sample taken at primary tumor resection. Study findings and constraints: Expanded alpha and beta TCR counts within tumors tracked tumor mutation counts.

The material sequenced was lung tumor tissue, taken at surgery. Receptor source: a female donor with early-stage non-small cell lung cancer.

This clonotype has ten or more counts. A library made for alpha chains picked up this beta chain off target, so its size means little. The chain combines TRBV7-2 with TRBJ2-1, with 7 bases that match TRBD2. With V trimmed by 7 bases and J by 6 bases, 12 bases remained unmatched. The CDR3 loop spans 15 amino acids. In germline, CDR1 is SGHTA, CDR2 FQGNSA. CDR3 sequence reads: CASTPAGVNVNEQFF. The CDR3 nucleotides read TGTGCCAGCACCCCTGCGGGAGTAAATGTCAATGAGCAGTTCTTC.

This clonotype was seen ten or more times. The size of this beta chain means little, since it is a stray read in a library made for alpha chains. This chain links TRBV19 with TRBJ1-1, with D tentatively TRBD1 (5 bases). This CDR3 has 16 amino acids. V lost 6 bases and J 2 bases, leaving 19 bases between the germline ends. Germline V gives CDR1 LNHDA, CDR2 SQIVND (reference sequence). CDR3 sequence: CASSSGKGRGNTEAFF. The CDR3 DNA follows: TGTGCCAGTAGCTCGGGAAAGGGGAGGGGAAACACTGAAGCTTTCTTT.

By share of the sample, this clonotype is medium-sized. A library made for alpha chains picked up this beta chain off target, so its size means little. The chain joins TRBV7-8 to TRBJ2-5, with 12 bases that match TRBD2. The V gene's germline CDR1 is SGHVS and CDR2 FQNEAQ. J was trimmed by 5 bases and V by 1 base; bases with no gene match: 8. CDR3 length: 17 amino acids. CDR3 in DNA: TGTGCCAGCAGCTTAGTCCGTCTAGCGGGAGGGAAGGAGACCCAGTACTTC. Protein: CASSLVRLAGGKETQYF.

This clonotype occurred many times. Because the library targeted alpha chains, this beta chain is an off-target read whose size means little. The chain has TRBV5-1 and TRBJ2-7; no reliable D call. With 3 bases removed from V and 2 bases from J, the gap between germline ends came to 9 bases. The CDR3 length is 13 residues. The germline gives CDR1 SGHRS, CDR2 YFSETQ. CDR3 loop: CASSWIGTYEQYF. CDR3 DNA sequence: TGCGCCAGCAGCTGGATAGGAACCTACGAGCAGTACTTC.

This clonotype was detected many times. This beta chain turned up in a library designed for alpha chains; as an off-target read, its abundance says little. The chain combines TRBV6-2 or TRBV6-3 with TRBJ1-1; D perhaps matches TRBD1 (6 bases). V was clipped by 0 bases and J by 7 bases, with 15 bases between them. CDR1 MNHEY and CDR2 SVGEGT come from the germline V gene. The CDR3 extends over 15 amino acids. CDR3 nucleotides: TGTGCCAGCAGTTACTCGGCAGCAGGGGCCATTGAAGCTTTCTTT. It encodes CASSYSAAGAIEAFF.

By share, this clonotype counts as medium-sized. The library was prepared for alpha chains; this beta chain is a stray read, so its frequency means little. The J gene is TRBJ2-1, the V gene TRBV7-2; 12 bases agree with TRBD2. V was pared by 5 bases and J by 1 base, with 3 bases of the junction left unmatched. The CDR3 extends over 16 amino acids. CDR1 is SGHTA, CDR2 FQGNSA, per germline. CDR3 in amino acids: CASSHGTSGSYNEQFF. CDR3 DNA sequence: TGTGCCAGCAGCCATGGGACTAGCGGGTCCTACAATGAGCAGTTCTTC.

This clonotype was observed at least ten times. This beta chain was picked up by a library intended for alpha chains and is off target, so its count carries little meaning. V gene TRBV2 combines with J gene TRBJ2-1; TRBD2 aligns across 8 bases. After removal of 1 base from V and 6 bases from J, the junction contained 2 bases not matched to a gene. This CDR3 comprises 14 residues. Germline CDR1 and CDR2: SNHLY and FYNNEI. The CDR3 protein is CASSEVAGGNEQFF. The CDR3 DNA reads as TGTGCCAGCAGTGAAGTCGCGGGGGGCAATGAGCAGTTCTTC.

The table lists this clonotype with many counts. The library was designed around alpha chains, so this beta chain is a stray read whose abundance carries little weight. The chain recombines TRBV12-3 or TRBV12-4 with TRBJ2-3; 7 positions match TRBD1. The CDR3 contains 15 residues. The ends lost 1 base at V and 4 bases at J; junction bases unmatched: 5. This CDR3 is CASSLGTGAADTQYF. The CDR3 DNA reads TGTGCCAGCAGTTTAGGCACAGGGGCGGCAGATACGCAGTATTTT.

This clonotype was recorded many times. In a library made to pick up alpha chains, this beta chain is a stray read with a size that means little. The rearrangement links TRBV5-1 to TRBJ2-2; no reliable D call. Trimming cost V 1 base and J 6 bases, with 10 bases left between them. The CDR3 runs 14 residues. Germline V CDR1 and CDR2: SGHRS, YFSETQ. The CDR3 bases are TGCGCCAGCAGCTTGAGCACAGCAGCCGGGGAGCTGTTTTTT. It encodes CASSLSTAAGELFF. The variable domain in full, with the rest retrieved from reference TRBV5-1 and TRBJ2-2, is KAGVTQTPRYLIKTRGQQVTLSCSPISGHRSVSWYQQTPGQGLQFLFEYFSETQRNKGNFPGRFSGRQFSNSRSEMNVSTLELGDSALYLCASSLSTAAGELFFGEGSRLTVL.

By its share, this clonotype is medium-sized. As an off-target read in a library built for alpha chains, this beta chain has a frequency of little significance. The chain recombines TRBV28 with TRBJ2-4, with no clear D. Germline V gene data show CDR1 as MDHEN and CDR2 as SYDVKM. Trimming removed 3 bases from V and 1 base from J, with 4 bases in between. This CDR3 has 13 residues. The CDR3: CASSFSAKNIQYF. Here the CDR3 DNA reads TGTGCCAGCAGTTTCTCGGCCAAAAACATTCAGTACTTC.

This clonotype was seen repeatedly, ten times or more. This beta chain turned up in a library designed for alpha chains; as an off-target read, its abundance says little. V gene TRBV20-1 combines with J gene TRBJ2-5, with no clear D. There are 13 residues in the CDR3. The V end lost 2 bases, the J end lost 2 bases, and 9 bases lay between the germline ends. In germline, CDR1 is DFQATT, CDR2 SNEGSKA (reference sequence). The CDR3 DNA is TGCAGTGCTAGACGACAACCTCAAGAGACCCAGTACTTC. It is translated as CSARRQPQETQYF.

This clonotype is labeled as medium-sized (0.01 to 0.1%). This beta chain was picked up by a library intended for alpha chains and is off target, so its count carries little meaning. The chain uses TRBV2 and TRBJ1-6; no reliable D call. The CDR3 sequence is 15 residues long. V was trimmed by 6 bases and J by 0 bases, leaving 9 bases between them. The germline CDR1 and CDR2 sequences are SNHLY and FYNNEI. Here the CDR3 reads CASRARSSYNSPLHF. The CDR3 DNA is TGTGCCAGCAGGGCTAGAAGCTCCTATAATTCACCCCTCCACTTT.

The table lists this clonotype with many counts. For a library built for alpha chains, this beta chain is a stray read; little rests on its size. This chain uses TRBV27 with TRBJ2-3; TRBD1 matches at 7 bases. The CDR3 loop spans 15 amino acids. The V gene's germline CDR1 is MNHEY and CDR2 SMNVEV (reference sequence). V gave up 6 bases and J gave up 2 bases; unmatched junction bases: 8. The chain's CDR3 is CASRLTGAITDTQYF. The CDR3 region has the DNA TGTGCCAGCAGGTTAACAGGGGCTATCACAGATACGCAGTATTTT.

This clonotype is medium-sized in the sample. This beta chain is off target for a library built for alpha chains, so its abundance means little. This chain joins TRBV28 and TRBJ2-5; 12 bases map to TRBD2. J was trimmed by 7 bases and V by 7 bases; bases with no gene match: 13. This CDR3 contains 16 residues. The germline CDR1 and CDR2 sequences are MDHEN and SYDVKM. The CDR3 nucleotides read TGTGCCAGCACCATTACCACCCCGGGACTAGCGGGGACCCAGTACTTC. Amino acids: CASTITTPGLAGTQYF.

This clonotype was seen repeatedly, ten times or more. This beta chain appears as a stray read in a library generated for alpha chains; its size is not informative. This sequence joins TRBV7-4 and TRBJ2-2, with a weak D call TRBD1 (5 bases). CDR1 SGHVT and CDR2 SQSDAQ come from the germline V gene. Between the trimmed V and J ends, which lost 2 bases and 1 base, there was a span of 11 bases. The CDR3 is 16 amino acids. The CDR3 region is CASSLMQGVNTGELFF. In nucleotides, the CDR3 is TGTGCCAGCAGCTTAATGCAGGGTGTGAACACCGGGGAGCTGTTTTTT.

This clonotype was found many times. This beta chain represents an off-target read in a library built for alpha chains; its size is of limited meaning. The CDR3 DNA reads TGCGCCAGCAGCCAAGACCCTCTCGACGGGAGTGATGTAGCCCAGTACTTC. Translated: CASSQDPLDGSDVAQYF. The V and J genes are TRBV4-3 and TRBJ2-5; D is possibly TRBD2 (6 bases). Per the germline V gene, CDR1 is LGHNA and CDR2 is YSLEER. This CDR3 contains 17 residues. The V gene lost 0 bases and the J gene lost 9 bases, with 23 bases spanning the gap.

This clonotype is categorized as large. This beta chain is a stray read from a library made for alpha chains; its abundance is not meaningful. The chain carries TRBV28 and TRBJ2-3; D gene uncertain. Deletions cut 1 base from V and 4 bases from J, with 3 bases between. CDR3 length: 12 residues. From germline, CDR1 is MDHEN and CDR2 SYDVKM. Here the CDR3 DNA reads TGTGCCAGCAGTTTATACTCAGATACGCAGTATTTT. Translated, it gives CASSLYSDTQYF.

Worth noting for this clonotype: The library was prepared for alpha chains; this beta chain is a stray read, so its frequency means little. CDR3 sequence (DNA): TGTGCCAGCAGCTTAGAGGGCGTAAACACTGAAGCTTTCTTT. Its translation: CASSLEGVNTEAFF. This chain uses TRBV7-9 with TRBJ1-1; D is ambiguous. CDR1 SEHNR and CDR2 FQNEAQ come from the germline V gene (reference sequence). This CDR3 is built from 14 residues. The V end was cut by 1 base, the J end by 2 bases, with 8 bases between.

By share, this clonotype ranks as medium-sized. The size of this beta chain means little, since it is a stray read in a library made for alpha chains. The chain combines TRBV11-2 with TRBJ2-3; maybe TRBD2 (6 bases). The CDR3 has 16 residues. Germline CDR1 is SGHAT and CDR2 is FQNNGV. The ends were cut back, 1 base at V and 8 bases at J, with 19 bases in the middle. The DNA of the CDR3 is TGTGCCAGCAGCTTAGGTTTCACGGGAGACAGTGGTACGCAGTATTTT. It yields the protein CASSLGFTGDSGTQYF.

In its sample, this clonotype ranks as medium-sized. The library was prepared for alpha chains; this beta chain is a stray read, so its frequency means little. The gene calls are TRBV6-5 and TRBJ2-1; D may match TRBD1 or TRBD2 (5 bases each). Trimming stripped 5 bases from V and 10 bases from J, with 18 bases between. Per germline, CDR1 MNHEY and CDR2 SVGAGI. The length of the CDR3 is 14 residues. The CDR3 DNA sequence: TGTGCCAGCAGTCTAGACGGTGGGGGTAGGGAGCAGTTCTTC. Its protein is CASSLDGGGREQFF.

This clonotype ranks as medium-sized (0.01 to 0.1%). Because this beta chain is a stray read in a library intended to capture alpha chains, its abundance should not be given much weight. The chain is built from TRBV29-1 and TRBJ2-5, with TRBD1 identical over 8 bases. CDR1 is SQVTM, CDR2 ANQGSEA, per germline. V lost 6 bases, J lost 4 bases, and 10 bases stayed unmatched. The length of the CDR3 is 14 residues. The CDR3: CSVMGQASGETQYF. DNA for the CDR3: TGCAGCGTCATGGGACAGGCCTCGGGAGAGACCCAGTACTTC.

A note on this clonotype: With the library built for alpha chains, this beta chain is off target and its frequency is not meaningful. CDR3 in DNA: TGCGCCAGCAGCCAAGATGGGGCAGGAGTCGAGCTGCAGTACTTC. It codes for CASSQDGAGVELQYF. The rearrangement joins TRBV4-1 to TRBJ2-7; perhaps TRBD1 as D (5 bases). Deletions cut 0 bases from V and 9 bases from J, with 18 bases between. This CDR3 spans 15 amino acids. Germline V gives CDR1 MGHRA, CDR2 YSYEKL.

This clonotype was observed many times. The library was designed around alpha chains, so this beta chain is a stray read whose abundance carries little weight. The gene calls are TRBV20-1 and TRBJ2-3, with D possibly TRBD2 on 6 matching bases. The V gene's germline CDR1 is DFQATT and CDR2 SNEGSKA (reference sequence). V was cut by 6 bases and J by 4 bases, with 14 bases left in between. The length of the CDR3 is 13 residues. The CDR3 bases are TGCAGTGCCGAAAGACTAGACGCAGATACGCAGTATTTT. This encodes CSAERLDADTQYF.

This clonotype was found many times. This beta chain is an off-target read within a library intended for alpha chains, so its frequency means little. This chain links TRBV20-1 with TRBJ1-2, with D maybe TRBD1 (6 bases). From germline, CDR1 is DFQATT and CDR2 SNEGSKA (reference sequence). The CDR3 covers 11 residues. V lost 5 bases and J 13 bases, leaving 17 bases between the germline ends. CDR3 nucleotide sequence: TGCAGTGCTCTTGAACAGGGATTTTCCACCTTC. Encoded protein: CSALEQGFSTF.

This clonotype has ten or more counts. One end of the junction does not line up with germline, which may come from a read error. As an off-target read in a library built for alpha chains, this beta chain has a frequency of little significance. The rearrangement links TRBV7-7 to TRBJ2-1, with D perhaps TRBD2 (7 bases). This CDR3 has 13 amino acids. CDR1 is SSHAT and CDR2 is FNYEAQ in the germline V gene (reference sequence). The CDR3 DNA follows: TGTGCTAGCAGCTTGGGGGGGGCCCAAGAGCAGTTCTTC. As protein: CASSLGGAQEQFF.

A remark on this clonotype: The library was prepared for alpha chains; this beta chain is a stray read, so its frequency means little. The chain couples TRBV10-3 to TRBJ1-3, with a possible D match to TRBD1 (5 bases). This CDR3 contains 17 residues. The V gene's germline CDR1 is ENHRY and CDR2 SYGVKD. The V end was cut by 4 bases, the J end by 0 bases, with 16 bases between. The CDR3 spells CAISVQPQGPSGNTIYF. As DNA, the CDR3 is TGTGCCATCAGTGTACAGCCGCAGGGACCCTCTGGAAACACCATATATTTT.

This clonotype was picked up many times. Within a library made for alpha chains, this beta chain is off target, and its count is uninformative. V is TRBV20-1 and J is TRBJ2-7; D not certain. The CDR3 totals 14 residues. V dropped 0 bases and J dropped 0 bases, with 9 bases sitting between them. Germline CDR1 DFQATT, CDR2 SNEGSKA (reference sequence). The CDR3, as DNA: TGCAGTGCTAGAGATCGATGGAGCTCCTACGAGCAGTACTTC. As protein: CSARDRWSSYEQYF.

This clonotype qualifies as medium-sized. This beta chain lies outside the target of a library built for alpha chains; its clone size means little. This chain uses TRBV27 with TRBJ2-7, with 10 bases fitting TRBD1. This CDR3 is built from 16 residues. CDR1 is MNHEY, CDR2 SMNVEV, per germline (reference sequence). V dropped 1 base and J dropped 6; count of bases not matched to a gene: 9. Here the CDR3 DNA reads TGTGCCAGCAGTTTATACCTGGGGACAGGGGAATCCGAGCAGTACTTC. Protein product: CASSLYLGTGESEQYF.

This clonotype was picked up many times. This beta chain is a stray sequence in a library constructed for alpha chains; its clone size is not meaningful. The chain uses TRBV20-1 and TRBJ2-3; 8 nucleotides align to TRBD2. CDR1 and CDR2 (germline): DFQATT, SNEGSKA (reference sequence). Trimming took 6 bases from V and 2 from J; bases not matched to a gene: 10. The CDR3 is made up of 15 amino acids. For the CDR3, the DNA is TGCAGTGCCACTTACTTAGCGGGATTCACAGATACGCAGTATTTT. Its translation is CSATYLAGFTDTQYF.

Worth noting for this clonotype: A single base separates this from a much larger clone, so it may be a read error. The size of this beta chain means little, since it is a stray read in a library made for alpha chains. The chain uses TRBV6-1 and TRBJ1-6, with D hard to call. Germline V gives CDR1 MNHNS, CDR2 SASEGT. The CDR3 covers 14 residues. The germline V and J ends were trimmed by 9 bases and 10 bases, with 19 bases remaining between them. The DNA for the CDR3 is TGTGCCAGTAGCGGAAGTTCTACCGGCTCACCCCTCCACTTT. Its protein is CASSGSSTGSPLHF.

By share, this clonotype counts as medium-sized. In a library made to pick up alpha chains, this beta chain is a stray read with a size that means little. The V gene is TRBV19, the J gene TRBJ1-1; D gene unclear. CDR3 length: 13 residues. V was pared by 5 bases and J by 5 bases, with 12 bases between. Germline V gives CDR1 LNHDA, CDR2 SQIVND (reference sequence). The CDR3 loop reads CASSDVLRTEAFF. Here the CDR3 DNA reads TGTGCCAGTAGTGACGTCCTGAGGACTGAAGCTTTCTTT.

This clonotype has a count of ten or more. This beta chain came through as a stray read in a library set up for alpha chains, and its size says little. In nucleotides, the CDR3 is TGTGCCAGCAGTTCCCGACAAGGGAGCTCCTACGAGCAGTACTTC. It yields the protein CASSSRQGSSYEQYF. The chain employs TRBV27 and TRBJ2-7; D may be TRBD2 (5 bases). The V gene's germline CDR1 is MNHEY and CDR2 SMNVEV (reference sequence). The CDR3 is 15 amino acids. The ends were cut back, 4 bases at V and 0 bases at J, with 13 bases in the middle.